A selection of T cell receptor beta chains follows, all from one sample in a study of blood T cell repertoires in COVID-19. Some clones are missing from TCRdb's copy, which holds only in-frame ones; the method was immunoSEQ multiplex PCR. The sample holds 220,000 or so clones; 84% are singletons and the top ten take 6.8%. The sequenced material came from PBMCs or T cells enriched from blood (not recorded which). The receptors originated from a woman between 35 and 50 years old who had recovered from COVID-19. CDR3s include the opening cysteine and the closing phenylalanine or tryptophan. The D gene is left open where the match is weak. Not all rows give a size; the values are once, few, many and, for expanded clones, a class.

>once|TRBJ2-7|TRBD2|TRBV4-2
CASSQGGLAGGEQYF
TGTGCCAGCAGCCAAGGAGGACTAGCGGGAGGCGAGCAGTACTTC
>.|TRBJ2-1|.|TRBV3-1/TRBV3-2
CASRAGAGNEQFF
TGTGCCAGCAGGGCAGGGGCGGGCAATGAGCAGTTCTTC
>.|TRBJ1-2|.|TRBV19
CASSLGQHYGYTF
TGTGCCAGTAGCCTTGGACAGCACTATGGCTACACCTTC
>.|TRBJ2-3|.|TRBV6-4
CASSVDIRGTQYF
TGTGCCAGCAGTGTCGACATCCGGGGTACGCAGTATTTT
>.|TRBJ2-7|TRBD2|TRBV11-1
CASSLERLASTEQYF
TGTGCCAGCAGCTTAGAGAGACTAGCCTCCACCGAGCAGTACTTC
>.|TRBJ1-2|TRBD1|TRBV2
CASSGPDREYYGYTF
TGTGCCAGCAGTGGCCCCGACAGGGAATACTATGGCTACACCTTC
>.|TRBJ2-2|.|TRBV9
CASSLSYGELFF
TGTGCCAGCAGCCTTAGCTATGGGGAGCTGTTTTTT
>.|TRBJ2-2|TRBD2|TRBV3-1/TRBV3-2
CASSLAGGPGTGELFF
TGTGCCAGCAGCCTAGCGGGAGGGCCGGGCACCGGGGAGCTGTTTTTT
>.|TRBJ1-2|.|TRBV7-2
CASSFELANYGYTF
TGTGCCAGCAGCTTCGAACTAGCTAACTATGGCTACACCTTC
>.|TRBJ2-1|.|TRBV7-3
CASSRYGGKTSHEQFF
TGTGCCAGCAGCCGATATGGCGGGAAGACCTCCCATGAGCAGTTCTTC
>.|TRBJ1-2|TRBD1|TRBV6-6
CASSNDRASGYTF
TGTGCCAGCAGCAACGACAGGGCCAGCGGCTACACCTTC
>.|TRBJ2-5|TRBD1|TRBV28
CASSSSTGGGETQYF
TGTGCCAGCAGTTCATCGACAGGGGGCGGAGAGACCCAGTACTTC
>.|TRBJ2-2|TRBD2|TRBV7-8
CASSFLAGFTGELFF
TGTGCCAGCAGCTTCCTAGCGGGTTTCACCGGGGAGCTGTTTTTT
>.|TRBJ1-5|.|TRBV5-1
CASTPRRTNQPQHF
TGCGCCAGCACCCCTCGACGGACTAATCAGCCCCAGCATTTT
>.|TRBJ2-7|.|TRBV2
CASSGETHYEQYF
TGTGCCAGCAGTGGCGAAACCCACTACGAGCAGTACTTC
>.|TRBJ1-1|TRBD1|TRBV5-1
CASSSTGGAKNTEAFF
TGCGCCAGCAGCTCCACAGGGGGCGCAAAGAACACTGAAGCTTTCTTT
>.|TRBJ1-2|.|TRBV28
CASSLLGRLMEGYTF
TGTGCCAGCAGTTTATTAGGCAGGCTTATGGAAGGCTACACCTTC
>.|TRBJ1-1|.|TRBV15
CATSRTGNTEAFF
TGTGCCACCAGCAGAACAGGGAACACTGAAGCTTTCTTT
>.|TRBJ1-2|TRBD1|TRBV27
CASSSRQGISGYTF
TGTGCCAGCAGTTCGCGACAGGGGATTAGTGGCTACACCTTC
>.|TRBJ2-7|.|TRBV18
CASSQAGTVPYEQYF
TGTGCCAGCTCCCAGGCGGGGACAGTTCCCTACGAGCAGTACTTC
>.|TRBJ2-5|TRBD1|TRBV6-2/TRBV6-3
CASSHPGTGDETQYF
TGTGCCAGCAGTCACCCCGGGACAGGGGATGAGACCCAGTACTTC
>.|TRBJ2-3|TRBD1|TRBV7-6
CASSSTRTGPADTQYF
TGTGCCAGCAGCTCTACCCGGACAGGGCCCGCTGATACGCAGTATTTT
>.|TRBJ2-3|TRBD2|TRBV30
CACSGLGGTDTQYF
TGTGCCTGTTCCGGACTAGGAGGCACAGATACGCAGTATTTT
>many|TRBJ1-2|.|TRBV2
CASSEARGNYGYTF
TGTGCCAGCAGTGAGGCCAGGGGAAACTATGGCTACACCTTC
>.|TRBJ1-3|.|TRBV19
CASSSRSGGTIYF
TGTGCCAGTAGTTCCAGGAGTGGAGGGACCATATATTTT
>.|TRBJ2-5|TRBD1|TRBV6-5
CASKKQGGETQYF
TGTGCCAGCAAGAAACAGGGGGGAGAGACCCAGTACTTC
>.|TRBJ2-1|TRBD2|TRBV27
CASSFSRTSEQFF
TGTGCCAGCAGTTTTTCCCGGACTAGCGAGCAGTTCTTC
>.|TRBJ1-1|TRBD1|TRBV7-3
CASSRGGRGTEAFF
TGTGCCAGCAGCCGAGGGGGCAGGGGCACTGAAGCTTTCTTT
>.|TRBJ2-2|.|TRBV27
CASCLSETNTGELFF
TGTGCCAGCTGCCTAAGTGAGACGAACACCGGGGAGCTGTTTTTT
>.|TRBJ2-1|.|TRBV5-4
CASRLDRSSYNEQFF
TGTGCCAGCAGACTTGACAGGAGCTCCTACAATGAGCAGTTCTTC
>.|TRBJ1-2|TRBD1|TRBV29-1
CSVELTGTGGLGYTF
TGCAGCGTTGAATTAACCGGGACAGGAGGACTCGGCTACACCTTC
>.|TRBJ2-7|TRBD1|TRBV5-1
CASSLLAGTGGIYEQYF
TGCGCCAGCAGCTTACTCGCCGGGACAGGGGGCATCTACGAGCAGTACTTC
>.|TRBJ1-5|.|TRBV5-1
CASSLMGGANQPQHF
TGCGCCAGCAGCTTGATGGGGGGAGCCAATCAGCCCCAGCATTTT
>few|TRBJ2-2|.|TRBV7-9
CASSFPVHTGELFF
TGTGCCAGCAGCTTCCCGGTTCACACCGGGGAGCTGTTTTTT
>.|TRBJ2-1|TRBD2|TRBV11-2
CASKTGTTNNEQFF
TGTGCCAGCAAAACCGGGACTACCAACAATGAGCAGTTCTTC
>.|TRBJ2-3|.|TRBV10-3
CAISESYYGDTQYF
TGTGCCATCAGTGAGTCGTACTACGGCGATACGCAGTATTTT
>few|TRBJ2-1|TRBD2|TRBV3-1/TRBV3-2
CASSQDGEKGLAGRSSYNEQFF
TGTGCCAGCAGCCAAGACGGTGAAAAGGGGCTAGCGGGGCGAAGCTCCTACAATGAGCAGTTCTTC
>.|TRBJ2-1|TRBD2|TRBV28
CASSLGGGSYNEQFF
TGTGCCAGCAGTTTAGGGGGGGGGTCCTACAATGAGCAGTTCTTC
>.|TRBJ1-1|.|TRBV2
CASSEASRDSWGTNTEAFF
TGTGCCAGCAGTGAAGCAAGCCGGGACTCATGGGGTACGAACACTGAAGCTTTCTTT
>.|TRBJ2-3|TRBD2|TRBV5-1
CASSPRTSGVSTDTQYF
TGCGCCAGCAGCCCCCGGACTAGCGGGGTTAGCACAGATACGCAGTATTTT
>.|TRBJ1-2|.|TRBV6-6
CASSPRGIGYGYTF
TGTGCCAGCAGCCCTCGGGGGATCGGCTATGGCTACACCTTC
>.|TRBJ1-2|.|TRBV28
CASSPWVRGGYTF
TGTGCCAGCAGCCCTTGGGTCCGCGGTGGCTACACCTTC
>.|TRBJ2-1|.|TRBV27
CASATKRAGSYNEQFF
TGTGCCAGCGCCACTAAAAGGGCGGGCTCCTACAATGAGCAGTTCTTC
>.|TRBJ2-3|TRBD1|TRBV7-8
CASSLARQGGSDTQYF
TGTGCCAGCAGCTTAGCGAGACAGGGGGGATCAGATACGCAGTATTTT
>.|TRBJ2-7|.|TRBV6-6
CASSYSVDGSEQYF
TGTGCCAGCAGTTACAGCGTGGATGGTAGCGAGCAGTACTTC
>.|TRBJ2-7|TRBD2|TRBV5-1
CASSLEDAGGYEQYF
TGCGCCAGCAGCTTGGAAGACGCGGGAGGGTACGAGCAGTACTTC
>.|TRBJ2-1|TRBD1|TRBV28
CASSFGTGVNEQFF
TGTGCCAGCAGTTTCGGGACAGGAGTCAATGAGCAGTTCTTC
>.|TRBJ2-3|TRBD2|TRBV7-8
CASSLRVTSGTDTQYF
TGTGCCAGCAGCTTAAGGGTGACTAGCGGCACAGATACGCAGTATTTT
>.|TRBJ2-3|.|TRBV30
CAWSLSGRDPQYF
TGTGCCTGGAGTCTCTCGGGGCGGGACCCCCAGTATTTT
>.|TRBJ2-1|TRBD2|TRBV5-1
CASSFETSGSNEQFF
TGCGCCAGCAGCTTTGAGACTAGCGGGAGCAATGAGCAGTTCTTC
>.|TRBJ1-2|.|TRBV11-2
CASSFSNGGRNYGYTF
TGTGCCAGCAGCTTCTCAAACGGGGGGCGCAACTATGGCTACACCTTC
>.|TRBJ2-1|TRBD1|TRBV10-1
CASSHRGKNNEQFF
TGCGCCAGCAGCCACAGGGGGAAGAACAATGAGCAGTTCTTC
>.|TRBJ2-6|.|TRBV28
CASSLRSGFGANVLTF
TGTGCCAGCAGTTTAAGGTCAGGTTTCGGGGCCAACGTCCTGACTTTC
>.|TRBJ2-3|TRBD2|TRBV5-1
CASSLGAGGPDTQYF
TGCGCCAGCAGCTTGGGAGCGGGAGGACCAGATACGCAGTATTTT
>.|TRBJ1-2|TRBD1|TRBV4-1
CASSQIQGSAGYTF
TGCGCCAGCAGCCAGATACAGGGGTCGGCTGGCTACACCTTC